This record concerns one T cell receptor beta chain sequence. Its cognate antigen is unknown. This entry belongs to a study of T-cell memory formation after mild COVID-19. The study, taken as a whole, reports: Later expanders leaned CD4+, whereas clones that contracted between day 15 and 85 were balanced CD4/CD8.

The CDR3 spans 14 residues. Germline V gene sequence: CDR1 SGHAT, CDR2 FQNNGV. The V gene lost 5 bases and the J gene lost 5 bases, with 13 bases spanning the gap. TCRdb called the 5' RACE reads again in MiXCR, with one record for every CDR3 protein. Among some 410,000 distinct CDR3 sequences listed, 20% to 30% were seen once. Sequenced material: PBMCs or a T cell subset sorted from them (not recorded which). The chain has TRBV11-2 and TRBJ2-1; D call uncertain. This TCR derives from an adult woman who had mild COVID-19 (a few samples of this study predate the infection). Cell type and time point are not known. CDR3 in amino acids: CASSVRPSNNEQFF. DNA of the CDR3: TGTGCCAGCAGCGTCCGTCCTAGTAACAATGAGCAGTTCTTC.